This is a list of T cell receptor beta chains from one sample in a study of hypomethylating agent response in myelodysplastic syndrome. The protocol was immunoSEQ multiplex PCR, while the TCRdb copy is restricted to in-frame clones and leaves out a portion. The sample holds more than 2,000 clones, 70% to 90% seen once. Sequenced material: bone marrow, taken before or after starting hypomethylating agent treatment for myelodysplastic syndrome (not recorded which). The receptors shown here come from a human donor with myelodysplastic syndrome. Both conserved end residues are part of each CDR3. D genes are given only for firm matches. Part of the rows lack a size; the others show once, few, many or a class for expanded clones.

j_gene,v_gene,abundance,d_gene,CDR3nt,CDR3aa
TRBJ1-1,TRBV19,once,.,TGTGCCAGTAGTAGGTCAGGGCTGAACACTGAAGCTTTCTTT,CASSRSGLNTEAFF
TRBJ2-7,TRBV23-1,.,TRBD1,TGCGCCAGCAGTCCTAGACCGGGACAGGGGCGCTACGAGCAGTACTTC,CASSPRPGQGRYEQYF
TRBJ1-3,TRBV6-1,once,.,TGTGCCAGCCGGGCTCCTAGCTCTGGAAACACCATATATTTT,CASRAPSSGNTIYF
TRBJ1-2,TRBV7-3,few,TRBD1,TGTGCCAGCAGCCTTGGGACAGGGGATGGCTACACCTTC,CASSLGTGDGYTF
TRBJ2-2,TRBV27,.,TRBD1,TGTGCCAGCAGTTTGAGGCAGGGGGCCTACACCGGGGAGCTGTTTTTT,CASSLRQGAYTGELFF
TRBJ2-5,TRBV5-4,once,TRBD2,TGTGCCAGCAGCTTTGGTACTAGCGGGAAGGGAGAGACCCAGTACTTC,CASSFGTSGKGETQYF
TRBJ2-1,TRBV29-1,.,TRBD2,TGCAGCGTAGAGGGACTATCGGAGAACAATGAGCAGTTCTTC,CSVEGLSENNEQFF
TRBJ2-7,TRBV6-4,.,TRBD2,TGTGCCAGCAGCCTCGAACTAGCGGGAGCCTACGAGCAGTACTTC,CASSLELAGAYEQYF
TRBJ2-7,TRBV6-5,.,.,TGTGCCAGCAGTTCGGACACGGTGTCAGACGAGCAGTACTTC,CASSSDTVSDEQYF
TRBJ1-2,TRBV2,.,.,TGTGCCAGCAGTGAGGAGCGGGACACCTATAACTATGGCTACACCTTC,CASSEERDTYNYGYTF
TRBJ2-1,TRBV30,.,.,TGTGCCTGGAGTGCAGGGGAAGGTGAGCAGTTCTTC,CAWSAGEGEQFF
TRBJ2-1,TRBV7-9,.,TRBD1,TGTGCCAGCAGCTCGGGACAGGGGTCCTACAATGAGCAGTTCTTC,CASSSGQGSYNEQFF
TRBJ2-7,TRBV5-1,.,.,TGCGCCAGCAGCTTGTCGGGAGAGAGGTACGAGCAGTACTTC,CASSLSGERYEQYF
TRBJ2-3,TRBV5-1,.,.,TGCGTCAGCAGCTCTCGTCCCAGCCGGGATACGCAGTATTTT,CVSSSRPSRDTQYF
TRBJ1-5,TRBV28,.,TRBD1,TGTGCCAGCAGATTTGACAGGGGCCGAAGTCAGCCCCAGCATTTT,CASRFDRGRSQPQHF
TRBJ2-2,TRBV14,.,TRBD2,TGTGCCAGCAGCCGGCGGGGGGTCGGGGAGCTGTTTTTT,CASSRRGVGELFF
TRBJ1-1,TRBV28,.,TRBD1,TGTGCCAGCAGTTTCTTAGGGGGCAGGCGCAACACTGAAGCTTTCTTT,CASSFLGGRRNTEAFF
TRBJ2-2,TRBV10-2,few,.,TGCGCCAGCAGCGGGACGGGGACCGGGGAGCTGTTTTTT,CASSGTGTGELFF
TRBJ2-4,TRBV21-1,.,.,TGTGCCAGCAGCAATTTTTGCCGGGACAGGGTGGAGGCCAAAAACATTCAGTACTTC,CASSNFCRDRVEAKNIQYF
TRBJ2-1,TRBV30,once,TRBD2,TGTGCCTGGAGTCGGGGCGGGGGGGGTGCTGAGCAGTTCTTC,CAWSRGGGGAEQFF
TRBJ2-1,TRBV2,.,.,TGTGCCAGCAAAAGTGGGATGGGGAATGAGCAGTTCTTC,CASKSGMGNEQFF
TRBJ2-1,TRBV5-4,.,.,TGTGCCAGCAGCTTGCGTATCGCGACGGACAACAATGAGCAGTTCTTC,CASSLRIATDNNEQFF
TRBJ2-7,TRBV5-4,.,.,TGTGCCAGCAGCTTGGAGCGGTCCTACGAGCAGTACTTC,CASSLERSYEQYF
TRBJ2-1,TRBV5-1,.,.,TGCGCCAGCAGCTTGGAGGGGGACCTTAGCAATGAGCAGTTCTTC,CASSLEGDLSNEQFF
TRBJ2-7,TRBV9,once,TRBD2,TGTGCCAGCAGCGTAGAGGGGGGGCCGGGACTAGCCTACGAGCAGTACTTC,CASSVEGGPGLAYEQYF
TRBJ2-1,TRBV7-2,.,TRBD2,TGTGCCAGCAGCCGGACCCCACTAGCGGCAAATGAGCAGTTCTTC,CASSRTPLAANEQFF
TRBJ2-2,TRBV28,.,TRBD2,TGTGCCAGCAGTCTTCCCTCCTTAATAGCGGGAGGCTCACATATCGTGGGGGAGCTGTTTTTT,CASSLPSLIAGGSHIVGELFF
TRBJ2-3,TRBV30,.,TRBD2,TGTGCCTACGGACTAGCGGACACAGATACGCAGTATTTT,CAYGLADTDTQYF
TRBJ2-1,TRBV2,.,.,TGTGCCAGCAGCGGAGGTAGGCCCCCCTCCTACAATGAGCAGTTCTTC,CASSGGRPPSYNEQFF
TRBJ1-6,TRBV6-5,once,.,TGTGCCAGCACCGAGCGACGGGGAGGGGGGGGAACCCTCCACTTT,CASTERRGGGGTLHF
TRBJ2-7,TRBV5-1,.,.,TGCGCCAGCAGCTTGTTAGGGAGCTCCTACGAGCAGTACTTC,CASSLLGSSYEQYF
TRBJ2-1,TRBV5-4,.,.,TGTGCCAGCAGCTTTTCCAGAGTTCGTTCGGTCAATGAGCAGTTCTTC,CASSFSRVRSVNEQFF
TRBJ2-7,TRBV6-1,.,TRBD2,TGTGCCAGCAGTGCTAGCGGGGCTTACGAGCAGTACTTC,CASSASGAYEQYF
TRBJ1-6,TRBV6-1,few,.,TGTGCCAGCATGTACCGGGACGGCCATTCACCCCTCCACTTT,CASMYRDGHSPLHF
TRBJ2-3,TRBV10-3,.,.,TGTGCCATCAGTGAGTCTCTAGGGCGCACAGATACGCAGTATTTT,CAISESLGRTDTQYF
TRBJ2-7,TRBV4-1,large,.,TGCGCCAGCAGCCAGTCCCTCGGGGGTACCTACGAGCAGTACTTC,CASSQSLGGTYEQYF
TRBJ2-1,TRBV5-1,.,.,TGCGCCAGCAGCTTCGGGGGAGGCTACAATGAGCAGTTCTTC,CASSFGGGYNEQFF
TRBJ1-6,TRBV6-5,.,.,TGTGCCAGCAGTCCCGGGGGGACAACACCCCTCCACTTT,CASSPGGTTPLHF
TRBJ2-1,TRBV7-8,.,.,TGTGCCAGCAGCACCCCGGCGAGGGGCGCGACCTACAATGAGCAGTTCTTC,CASSTPARGATYNEQFF
TRBJ2-1,TRBV29-1,.,.,TGCAGCGCCCCGCGGTCCCAGGGGCATGAGCAGTTCTTC,CSAPRSQGHEQFF
TRBJ2-2,TRBV9,.,TRBD2,TGTGCCAGCAGTGTTGTAGCGGGGGGCCTCACCGGGGAGCTGTTTTTT,CASSVVAGGLTGELFF
TRBJ2-2,TRBV15,.,.,TGTGCCACCAGCAGAGATAGGGCAAGTAGCCGGGAGCTGTTTTTT,CATSRDRASSRELFF
TRBJ2-3,TRBV28,few,.,TGTGCCACCAAAAACTGGAGCGAGAACACAGATACGCAGTATTTT,CATKNWSENTDTQYF
TRBJ1-1,TRBV10-3,.,.,TGTGCCATCAGTTCGGGGGGCGGAATCACTGAAGCTTTCTTT,CAISSGGGITEAFF
TRBJ2-4,TRBV19,.,.,TGTGCCAGTAGTATAGTTGAGTGGGACCGAGCCAAAAACATTCAGTACTTC,CASSIVEWDRAKNIQYF
TRBJ1-6,TRBV6-1,.,TRBD1,TGTGCCAGCAGTCCCCTTGGGACAGGCTCATCACCCCTCCACTTT,CASSPLGTGSSPLHF
TRBJ2-7,TRBV6-1,.,.,TGTGCCAGCAGCGACACCGGGATGATCTCCTACGAGCAGTACTTC,CASSDTGMISYEQYF
TRBJ2-1,TRBV6-4,.,TRBD2,TGTGCCAGCAGTGACTCAACAGCGGGGGCCCAGTTCTTC,CASSDSTAGAQFF
TRBJ1-1,TRBV28,.,.,TGTGCCAGCAGCGGAAGGGGGGCGTCGAATGGTCCGGAAGCTTTCTTT,CASSGRGASNGPEAFF
TRBJ2-3,TRBV11-3,.,.,TGTGCCAGCAGCTCGTGGGCAGATACGCAGTATTTT,CASSSWADTQYF